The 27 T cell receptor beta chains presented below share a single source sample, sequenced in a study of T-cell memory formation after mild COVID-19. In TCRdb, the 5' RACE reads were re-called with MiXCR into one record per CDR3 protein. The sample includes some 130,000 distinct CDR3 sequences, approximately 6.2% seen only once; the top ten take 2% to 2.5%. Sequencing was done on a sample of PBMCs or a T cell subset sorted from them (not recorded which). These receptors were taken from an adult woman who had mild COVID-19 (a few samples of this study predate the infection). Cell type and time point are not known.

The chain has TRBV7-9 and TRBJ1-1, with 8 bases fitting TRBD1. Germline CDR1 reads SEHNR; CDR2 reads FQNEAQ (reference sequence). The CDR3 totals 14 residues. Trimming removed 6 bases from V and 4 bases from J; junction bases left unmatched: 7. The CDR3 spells CASRRQGKGTEAFF. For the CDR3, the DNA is TGTGCCAGCAGGAGACAGGGGAAGGGCACTGAAGCTTTCTTT.

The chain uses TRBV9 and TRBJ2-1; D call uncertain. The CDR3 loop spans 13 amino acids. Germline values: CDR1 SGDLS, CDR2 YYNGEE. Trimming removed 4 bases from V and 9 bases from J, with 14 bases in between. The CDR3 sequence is CASSNDLRSEQFF. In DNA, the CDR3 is TGTGCCAGCAGCAACGACTTGCGGAGTGAGCAGTTCTTC.

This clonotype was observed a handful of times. Written as DNA, the CDR3 is TGTGCCAGCAGCGAGACACCTCGGATAAACTATGGCTACACCTTC. This codes for CASSETPRINYGYTF. V gene TRBV6-1 combines with J gene TRBJ1-2; D not resolved. Between the trimmed V and J ends, which lost 6 bases and 2 bases, there was a span of 16 bases. Germline V gene data show CDR1 as MNHNS and CDR2 as SASEGT. The CDR3 extends over 15 amino acids.

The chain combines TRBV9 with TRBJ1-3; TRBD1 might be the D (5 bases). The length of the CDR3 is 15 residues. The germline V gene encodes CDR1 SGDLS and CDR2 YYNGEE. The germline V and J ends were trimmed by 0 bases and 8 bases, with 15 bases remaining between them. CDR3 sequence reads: CASSVVGHPGDTIYF. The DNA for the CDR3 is TGTGCCAGCAGCGTAGTCGGTCACCCGGGGGACACCATATATTTT.

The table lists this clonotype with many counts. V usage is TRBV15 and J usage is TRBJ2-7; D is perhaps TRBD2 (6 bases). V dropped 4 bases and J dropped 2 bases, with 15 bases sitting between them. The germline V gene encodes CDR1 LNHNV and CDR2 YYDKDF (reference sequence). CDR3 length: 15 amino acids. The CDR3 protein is CATSTPGTAAYEQYF. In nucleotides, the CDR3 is TGTGCCACCAGCACCCCCGGGACTGCTGCCTACGAGCAGTACTTC. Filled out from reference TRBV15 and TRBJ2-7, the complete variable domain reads DAMVIQNPRYQVTQFGKPVTLSCSQTLNHNVMYWYQQKSSQAPKLLFHYYDKDFNNEADTPDNFQSRRPNTSFCFLDIRSPGLGDTAMYLCATSTPGTAAYEQYFGPGTRLTVT.

CDR3 nucleotide sequence: TGTGCCAGCAGCCGACAGGGGCTAATCGGGGCCTACGAGCAGTACTTC. This encodes CASSRQGLIGAYEQYF. The chain is built from TRBV27 and TRBJ2-7; 8 nucleotides agree with TRBD1. V trimming: 6 bases; J trimming: 2 bases; junction bases outside the gene matches: 12. Germline CDR1 and CDR2: MNHEY and SMNVEV (reference sequence). The length of the CDR3 is 16 residues.

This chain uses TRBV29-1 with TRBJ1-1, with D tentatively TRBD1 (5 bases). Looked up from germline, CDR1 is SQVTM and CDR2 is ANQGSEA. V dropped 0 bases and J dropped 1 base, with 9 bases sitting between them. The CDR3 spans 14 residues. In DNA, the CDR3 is TGCAGCGTTGAAGACAGGGTAGGGAACACTGAAGCTTTCTTT. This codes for CSVEDRVGNTEAFF.

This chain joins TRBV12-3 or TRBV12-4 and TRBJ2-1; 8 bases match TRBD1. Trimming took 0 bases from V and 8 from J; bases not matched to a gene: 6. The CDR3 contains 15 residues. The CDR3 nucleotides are TGTGCCAGCAGTTTAGCGATCCAGGGGGCCGATGAGCAGTTCTTC. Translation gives CASSLAIQGADEQFF.

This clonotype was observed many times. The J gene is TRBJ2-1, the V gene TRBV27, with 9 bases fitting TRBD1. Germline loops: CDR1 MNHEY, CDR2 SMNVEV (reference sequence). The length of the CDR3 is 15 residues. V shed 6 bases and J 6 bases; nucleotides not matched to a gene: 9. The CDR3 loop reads CASSSLQTGGNEQFF. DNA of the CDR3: TGTGCCAGCAGCTCTCTCCAGACAGGGGGCAATGAGCAGTTCTTC.

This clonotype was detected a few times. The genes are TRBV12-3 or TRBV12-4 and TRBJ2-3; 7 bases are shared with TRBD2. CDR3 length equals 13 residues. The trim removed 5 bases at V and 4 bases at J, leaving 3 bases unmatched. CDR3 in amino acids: CASSLREADTQYF. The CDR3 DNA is TGTGCCAGCAGTCTTCGGGAGGCAGATACGCAGTATTTT.

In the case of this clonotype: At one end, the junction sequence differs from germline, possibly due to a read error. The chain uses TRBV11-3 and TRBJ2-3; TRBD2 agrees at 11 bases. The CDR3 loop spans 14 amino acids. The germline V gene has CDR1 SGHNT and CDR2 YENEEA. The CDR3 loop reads CDSGLAGGPDTQYF. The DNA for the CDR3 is TGTGACAGCGGGTTAGCGGGAGGGCCGGATACGCAGTATTTT. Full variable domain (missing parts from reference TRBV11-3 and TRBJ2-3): EAGVVQSPRYKIIEKKQPVAFWCNPISGHNTLYWYLQNLGQGPELLIRYENEEAVDDSQLPKDRFSAERLKGVDSTLKIQPAELGDSAVYLCDSGLAGGPDTQYFGPGTRLTVL.

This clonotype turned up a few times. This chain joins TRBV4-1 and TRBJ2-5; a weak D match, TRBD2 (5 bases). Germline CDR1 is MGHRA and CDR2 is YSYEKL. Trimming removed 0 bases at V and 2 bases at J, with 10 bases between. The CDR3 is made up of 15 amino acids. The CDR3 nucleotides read TGCGCCAGCAGCCAAGACCCCGGGAAACAAGAGACCCAGTACTTC. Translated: CASSQDPGKQETQYF.

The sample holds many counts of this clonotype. CDR3 nucleotides: TGCAGTGCTAAAAACGGACTAGCGGGAAACCAAGAGACCCAGTACTTC. This codes for CSAKNGLAGNQETQYF. The chain combines TRBV20-1 with TRBJ2-5, with 12 bases identical to TRBD2. The CDR3 extends over 16 amino acids. Trimming took 4 bases from V and 0 from J; bases not matched to a gene: 6. Per germline, CDR1 DFQATT and CDR2 SNEGSKA (reference sequence).

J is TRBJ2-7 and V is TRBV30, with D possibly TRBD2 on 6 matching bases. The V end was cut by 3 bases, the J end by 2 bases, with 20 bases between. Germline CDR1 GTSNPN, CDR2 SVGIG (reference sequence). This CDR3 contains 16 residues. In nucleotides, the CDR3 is TGTGCCTGGAGGAGTACTTTGGCAGGGAGGACCTACGAGCAGTACTTC. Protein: CAWRSTLAGRTYEQYF. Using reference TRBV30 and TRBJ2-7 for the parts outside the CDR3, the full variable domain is SQTIHQWPATLVQPVGSPLSLECTVEGTSNPNLYWYRQAAGRGLQLLFYSVGIGQISSEVPQNLSASRPQDRQFILSSKKLLLSDSGFYLCAWRSTLAGRTYEQYFGPGTRLTVT.

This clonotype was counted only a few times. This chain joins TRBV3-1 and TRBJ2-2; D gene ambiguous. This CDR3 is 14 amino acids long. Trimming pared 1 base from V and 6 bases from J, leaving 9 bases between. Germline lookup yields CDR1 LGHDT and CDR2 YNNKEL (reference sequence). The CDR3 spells CASSQAGVSGELFF. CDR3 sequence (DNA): TGTGCCAGCAGCCAAGCCGGAGTATCCGGGGAGCTGTTTTTT.

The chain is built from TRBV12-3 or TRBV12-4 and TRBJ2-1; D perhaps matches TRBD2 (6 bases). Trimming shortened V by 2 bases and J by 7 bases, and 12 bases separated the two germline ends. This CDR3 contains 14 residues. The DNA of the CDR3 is TGTGCCAGCAGTTTAAGGCGGGATGGGAATGAGCAGTTCTTC. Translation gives CASSLRRDGNEQFF.

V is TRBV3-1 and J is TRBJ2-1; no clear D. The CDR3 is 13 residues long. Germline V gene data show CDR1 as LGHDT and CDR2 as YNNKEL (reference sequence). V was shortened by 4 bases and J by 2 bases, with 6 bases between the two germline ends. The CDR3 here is CASSRVAYNEQFF. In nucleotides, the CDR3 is TGTGCCAGCAGCCGCGTGGCCTACAATGAGCAGTTCTTC.

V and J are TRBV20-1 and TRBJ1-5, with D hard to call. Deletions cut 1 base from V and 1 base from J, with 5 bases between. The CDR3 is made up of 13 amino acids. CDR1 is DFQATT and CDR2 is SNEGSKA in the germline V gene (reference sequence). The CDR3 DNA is TGCAGTGCTAGAGGGCTCAGCAATCAGCCCCAGCATTTT. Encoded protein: CSARGLSNQPQHF.

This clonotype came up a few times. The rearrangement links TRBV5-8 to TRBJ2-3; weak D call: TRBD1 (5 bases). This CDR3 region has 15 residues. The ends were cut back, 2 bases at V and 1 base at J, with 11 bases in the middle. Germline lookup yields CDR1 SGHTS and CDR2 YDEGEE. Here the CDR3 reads CASSFRQPRTDTQYF. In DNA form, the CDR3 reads TGTGCCAGCAGCTTTCGACAGCCGCGCACAGATACGCAGTATTTT. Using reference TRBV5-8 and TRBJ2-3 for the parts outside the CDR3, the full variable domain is EAGVTQSPTHLIKTRGQQATLRCSPISGHTSVYWYQQALGLGLQFLLWYDEGEERNRGNFPPRFSGRQFPNYSSELNVNALELEDSALYLCASSFRQPRTDTQYFGPGTRLTVL.

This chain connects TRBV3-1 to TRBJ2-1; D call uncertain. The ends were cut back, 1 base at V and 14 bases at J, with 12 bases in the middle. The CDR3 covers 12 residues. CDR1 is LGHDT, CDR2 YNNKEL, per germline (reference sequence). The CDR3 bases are TGTGCCAGCAGCCAAGGAAAGTTCGAGGAGTTCTTC. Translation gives CASSQGKFEEFF.

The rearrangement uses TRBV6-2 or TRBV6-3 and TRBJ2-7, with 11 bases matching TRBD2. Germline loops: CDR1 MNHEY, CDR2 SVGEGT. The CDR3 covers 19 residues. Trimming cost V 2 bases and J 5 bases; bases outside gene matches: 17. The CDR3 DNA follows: TGTGCCAGCAGTTACCGGCGAGGGGCTAGCGGGAGGCTCACCCACGAGCAGTACTTC. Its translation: CASSYRRGASGRLTHEQYF.

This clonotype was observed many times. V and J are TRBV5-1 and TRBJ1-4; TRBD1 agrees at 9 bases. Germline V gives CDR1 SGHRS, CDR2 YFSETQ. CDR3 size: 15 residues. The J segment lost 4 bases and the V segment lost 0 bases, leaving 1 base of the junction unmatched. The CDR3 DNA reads TGCGCCAGCAGCTTGGGGACAGGGGTTAATGAAAAACTGTTTTTT. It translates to CASSLGTGVNEKLFF.

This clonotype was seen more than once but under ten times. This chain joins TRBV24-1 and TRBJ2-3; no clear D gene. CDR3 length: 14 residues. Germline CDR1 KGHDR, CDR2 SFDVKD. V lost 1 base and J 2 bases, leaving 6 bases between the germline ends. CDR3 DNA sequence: TGTGCCACCAGTGATTTCGGAGCCACAGATACGCAGTATTTT. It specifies CATSDFGATDTQYF.

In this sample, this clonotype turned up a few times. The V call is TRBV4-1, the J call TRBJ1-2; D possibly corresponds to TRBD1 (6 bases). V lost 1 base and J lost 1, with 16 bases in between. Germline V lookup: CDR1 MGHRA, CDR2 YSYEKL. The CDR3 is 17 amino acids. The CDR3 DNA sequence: TGCGCCAGCAGCCAAGTAGGGGGACGCCGGATTAACTATGGCTACACCTTC. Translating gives CASSQVGGRRINYGYTF.

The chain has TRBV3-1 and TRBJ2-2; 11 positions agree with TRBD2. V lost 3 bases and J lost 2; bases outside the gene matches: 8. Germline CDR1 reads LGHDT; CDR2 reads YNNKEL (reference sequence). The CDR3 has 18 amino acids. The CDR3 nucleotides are TGTGCCAGCAGCCATGGCCTAGCGGGGGGCAGAAACACCGGGGAGCTGTTTTTT. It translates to CASSHGLAGGRNTGELFF.

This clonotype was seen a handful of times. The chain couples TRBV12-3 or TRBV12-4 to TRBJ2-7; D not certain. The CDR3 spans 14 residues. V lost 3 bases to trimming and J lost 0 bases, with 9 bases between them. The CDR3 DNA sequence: TGTGCCAGCAGTTTCTCGACTGACTCCTACGAGCAGTACTTC. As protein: CASSFSTDSYEQYF.

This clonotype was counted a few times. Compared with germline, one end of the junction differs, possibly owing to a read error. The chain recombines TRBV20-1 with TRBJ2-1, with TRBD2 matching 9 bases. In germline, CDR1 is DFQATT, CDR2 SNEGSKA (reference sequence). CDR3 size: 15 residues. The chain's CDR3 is CSARALAGPYNEQFF. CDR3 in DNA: TGCAGTGCCAGAGCCCTAGCGGGACCCTACAATGAGCAGTTCTTC.